Shown below are 12 T cell receptor beta chains from a single sample sequenced in a study of T cell clonality in common variable immunodeficiency. Notes on the study in general: Common variable immunodeficiency TCR beta sequences reportedly had fewer deletions and N-nucleotide insertions.

This table comes from immunoSEQ multiplex PCR, and its TCRdb copy is limited to in-frame clones, with some not included. The repertoire shows around 14,000 clones, none seen only once; the top ten take 7% to 9.5%. No antigen is known for these receptors. Sequenced input: peripheral blood mononuclear cells. These receptors originate from a human donor with common variable immunodeficiency.

This clone was counted only a few times. Sequencing ends 3 residues short of the CDR3 end; the germline J gene provides the rest. The chain has TRBV7-2 and TRBJ2-3; 9 bases agree with TRBD1. The V gene's germline CDR1 is SGHTA and CDR2 FQGNSA. The CDR3 is made up of 14 amino acids. V dropped 2 bases and J dropped 7; count of bases not matched to a gene: 4. The sequenced part of the CDR3 DNA is TGTGCCAGCAGCTTAATACAGGGGGCACATACG. Its protein product is CASSLIQGAHT. The full CDR3 sequence reads CASSLIQGAHTQYF. The full variable domain, completed using reference TRBV7-2 and TRBJ2-3, is GAGVSQSPSNKVTEKGKDVELRCDPISGHTALYWYRQSLGQGLEFLIYFQGNSAPDKSGLPSDRFSAERTGGSVSTLTIQRTQQEDSAVYLCASSLIQGAHTQYFGPGTRLTVL.

There are a few counts of this clone. From the germline J gene comes the end of the CDR3, since the read stops 3 residues before it. The chain is built from TRBV5-1 and TRBJ1-1; possible D gene TRBD1, 5 bases. CDR1 and CDR2 (germline): SGHRS, YFSETQ. The CDR3 runs 13 residues. The sequenced CDR3 bases are TGCGCCAGCAGCTTGGCCGCAGGGCCCAAA. Its protein is CASSLAAGPK. The full CDR3 reads CASSLAAGPKAFF. Full variable domain (outside the CDR3, taken from reference TRBV5-1 and TRBJ1-1): KAGVTQTPRYLIKTRGQQVTLSCSPISGHRSVSWYQQTPGQGLQFLFEYFSETQRNKGNFPGRFSGRQFSNSRSEMNVSTLELGDSALYLCASSLAAGPKAFFGQGTRLTVV.

Worth noting for this clone: The read stops 3 residues short of the end of the CDR3; the missing end is completed from the germline J gene. The chain couples TRBV7-2 to TRBJ2-2; possible D gene TRBD2, 5 bases. Trimming took off 2 bases at V and 2 bases at J, with 9 bases between the two ends. Germline V gene lookup returns CDR1 SGHTA and CDR2 FQGNSA. The CDR3 length is 15 residues. CDR3 DNA, as far as it was read: TGTGCCAGCAGCTTACTAGGACTTAACACCGGGGAG. This codes for CASSLLGLNTGE. Given in full, the CDR3 is CASSLLGLNTGELFF.

Regarding this clone: The read ends 3 residues early relative to the CDR3; the germline J gene fills the gap. The V and J genes are TRBV19 and TRBJ2-1; 7 bases are a match to TRBD1. With V trimmed by 3 bases and J by 6 bases, 14 bases remained unmatched. In germline, CDR1 is LNHDA, CDR2 SQIVND (reference sequence). The CDR3 runs to 17 residues. The sequenced part of the CDR3 DNA is TGTGCCAGTAGTATCCGACAGGGAGTGCCTGAGAGCAATGAG. Its protein product is CASSIRQGVPESNE. The whole CDR3 sequence is CASSIRQGVPESNEQFF.

This clone is classed as medium-sized (0.01 to 0.1%). The read gets to within 3 residues of the CDR3 end, and the germline J gene fills in the rest. This chain joins TRBV7-9 and TRBJ1-5; D unresolved. This CDR3 region has 15 residues. Trimming removed 1 base from V and 4 bases from J, with 11 bases in between. In germline, CDR1 is SEHNR, CDR2 FQNEAQ (reference sequence). The CDR3 sequence is CASSLDGDLNQPQHF. The DNA read from the CDR3 is TGTGCCAGCAGCTTAGACGGGGATCTTAATCAGCCC.

This clone was seen only a few times. The DNA ends 3 residues before the CDR3 does, and the rest of the CDR3 is filled in from the germline J gene. J is TRBJ2-7 and V is TRBV18; tentative D call: TRBD1 (6 bases). V shed 3 bases and J shed 2 bases, with 14 bases lying between them. This CDR3 contains 15 residues. Germline CDR1 reads KGHSH; CDR2 reads LQKENI. Partial CDR3 DNA: TGTGCCAGCTCACCCTCCGGACAGATCACCTACGAG. Its translation: CASSPSGQITYE. The CDR3 reads in full as CASSPSGQITYEQYF.

This clone has just a few counts. The CDR3 end lies 3 residues beyond the end of the read and is filled in from the germline J gene. This chain uses TRBV7-2 with TRBJ2-3, with D perhaps matching TRBD2 (5 bases). The CDR3 has 14 amino acids. V was trimmed by 2 bases and J by 6 bases, leaving 12 bases between them. Per the germline V gene, CDR1 is SGHTA and CDR2 is FQGNSA. CDR3 DNA (partial): TGTGCCAGCAGCTTATGGACTGGGAGCGATACG. Its translation is CASSLWTGSDT. In full, the CDR3 reads CASSLWTGSDTQYF.

This clone was seen more than once but under ten times. The junction differs from germline at one of its ends, possibly a read error. The read gets to within 3 residues of the CDR3 end, and the germline J gene fills in the rest. This chain joins TRBV20-1 and TRBJ2-1, with 13 bases lining up with TRBD2. CDR1 is DFQATT, CDR2 SNEGSKA, per germline (reference sequence). The CDR3 has 14 amino acids. CDR3 DNA (partial): TGCAGTACTAGCGGGGGGGCCTCGAGCTATGAG. As protein: CSTSGGASSYE. Given in full, the CDR3 is CSTSGGASSYEQFF.

Note on this clone: The CDR3 end lies 3 residues beyond the end of the read and is filled in from the germline J gene. The genes are TRBV7-6 and TRBJ1-4, with TRBD1 as a possible D gene (6 bases). The V end lost 5 bases, the J end lost 4 bases, and 14 bases lay between the germline ends. CDR1 is SGHVS, CDR2 FNYEAQ, per germline. The CDR3 is made up of 15 amino acids. The CDR3 reads CASSPRQAGNEKLFF. The sequenced part of the CDR3 DNA is TGTGCCAGCAGCCCAAGACAGGCGGGTAATGAAAAA.

CDR3 sequence reads: CASSKGFFYEQYF. The part of the CDR3 DNA that was read is TGTGCCAGTAGTAAGGGCTTTTTCTACGAG. The chain carries TRBV19 and TRBJ2-7; D uncertain. The CDR3 extends 3 residues past the end of the read, so its final part is completed from the germline J gene. This CDR3 has 13 amino acids. The ends were cut back, 4 bases at V and 3 bases at J, with 10 bases in the middle. CDR1 is LNHDA and CDR2 is SQIVND in the germline V gene (reference sequence).

Details on this clone: Read coverage stops 3 residues before the CDR3 terminus; the germline J gene supplies the remainder. This rearrangement joins TRBV7-6 to TRBJ2-5, with D perhaps TRBD1 (6 bases). Germline V gene lookup returns CDR1 SGHVS and CDR2 FNYEAQ. This CDR3 is built from 13 residues. V was pared by 3 bases and J by 5 bases, with 10 bases between. The CDR3: CASSFQGPETQYF. The CDR3 bases that were read are TGTGCCAGCAGCTTCCAGGGGCCCGAGACC. The entire variable domain, with the rest obtained from reference TRBV7-6 and TRBJ2-5, is as follows: GAGVSQSPRYKVTKRGQDVALRCDPISGHVSLYWYRQALGQGPEFLTYFNYEAQQDKSGLPNDRFSAERPEGSISTLTIQRTEQRDSAMYRCASSFQGPETQYFGPGTRLLVL.

This clone was counted between two and nine times. The read halts 3 residues ahead of the CDR3 end, with the missing end drawn from the germline J gene. The chain employs TRBV7-2 and TRBJ2-1, with 9 bases aligning to TRBD2. Looked up from germline, CDR1 is SGHTA and CDR2 is FQGNSA. Unmatched junction bases numbered 9, after V lost 5 bases and J lost 7 bases. The CDR3 loop spans 15 amino acids. The CDR3 sequence is CASSPGTSWGNEQFF. The part of the CDR3 DNA that was read is TGTGCCAGCAGCCCCGGGACTAGCTGGGGAAATGAG. Combining the CDR3 with reference TRBV7-2 and TRBJ2-1 gives the whole variable domain GAGVSQSPSNKVTEKGKDVELRCDPISGHTALYWYRQSLGQGLEFLIYFQGNSAPDKSGLPSDRFSAERTGGSVSTLTIQRTQQEDSAVYLCASSPGTSWGNEQFFGPGTRLTVL.